The 10 T cell receptor beta chains below were found in one sample sequenced in a study of blood T cell repertoires in COVID-19. The table came from immunoSEQ multiplex PCR; TCRdb's copy has only in-frame clones and leaves some out. The sample has roughly 130,000 clones, around 83% seen once. Sequenced input: peripheral blood. Receptors originate from a man aged 25 to 40 with COVID-19, enrolled during active disease.

The chain uses TRBV27 and TRBJ2-1; D possibly corresponds to TRBD2 (6 bases). The CDR3 length is 16 residues. Deletions cut 3 bases from V and 5 bases from J, with 17 bases between. Germline CDR1 reads MNHEY; CDR2 reads SMNVEV (reference sequence). CDR3 sequence reads: CASSFRGTSPNNEQFF. The CDR3 coding sequence is TGTGCCAGCAGTTTCCGCGGGACTTCACCAAACAATGAGCAGTTCTTC.

This chain links TRBV6-1 with TRBJ1-1; no clear D. Germline V gene data show CDR1 as MNHNS and CDR2 as SASEGT. Deletions cut 2 bases from V and 10 bases from J, with 11 bases between. The CDR3 has 12 residues. The chain's CDR3 is CASSETAVGAFF. The CDR3 DNA sequence: TGTGCCAGCAGTGAAACAGCGGTAGGAGCTTTCTTT.

The chain carries TRBV15 and TRBJ1-3, with 7 bases aligning to TRBD1. The germline V gene encodes CDR1 LNHNV and CDR2 YYDKDF (reference sequence). The CDR3 is made up of 15 amino acids. J was trimmed by 4 bases and V by 4 bases; bases with no gene match: 7. This CDR3 reads CATSISTGDGNTIYF. The CDR3 DNA sequence: TGTGCCACCAGCATCAGCACAGGGGACGGAAACACCATATATTTT.

The chain is built from TRBV2 and TRBJ2-1; 7 bases match TRBD2. The V segment lost 6 bases and the J segment 5 bases; nucleotides outside the gene matches: 22. The germline V gene has CDR1 SNHLY and CDR2 FYNNEI. The CDR3 totals 19 residues. CDR3 DNA: TGTGCCAGCAGAAGTGGGGCGGGCGGGAGAAACTCCTTTAACAATGAGCAGTTCTTC. This sequence encodes CASRSGAGGRNSFNNEQFF. Complete variable domain (other parts from reference TRBV2 and TRBJ2-1): EPEVTQTPSHQVTQMGQEVILRCVPISNHLYFYWYRQILGQKVEFLVSFYNNEISEKSEIFDDQFSVERPDGSNFTLKIRSTKLEDSAMYFCASRSGAGGRNSFNNEQFFGPGTRLTVL.

This clone occurred once. The chain combines TRBV23-1 with TRBJ1-5, with D unresolved. TRBV23-1 is placed among ORFs of uncertain function. Trimming cost V 6 bases and J 7 bases, with 7 bases left between them. The CDR3 length is 11 residues. CDR3: CASRPGQPQHF. The CDR3 nucleotides are TGCGCCAGCAGGCCGGGGCAGCCCCAGCATTTT.

This rearrangement joins TRBV28 to TRBJ2-7, with D perhaps matching TRBD1 (7 bases). V lost 6 bases to trimming and J lost 5 bases, with 17 bases between them. Germline-derived CDR1 and CDR2 are MDHEN and SYDVKM. This CDR3 is built from 14 residues. CDR3 nucleotide sequence: TGTGCCAGCAGCCTCCCAGGGGGGATCGACGAGCAGTACTTC. It translates to CASSLPGGIDEQYF.

This chain links TRBV10-3 with TRBJ2-1; D possibly corresponds to TRBD1 (6 bases). This CDR3 has 17 amino acids. Germline assignment: CDR1 ENHRY and CDR2 SYGVKD. V lost 2 bases and J 7 bases, leaving 21 bases between the germline ends. In DNA form, the CDR3 reads TGTGCCATCAGTGAGACAGCACCGTTGGACAGAGGTAATGAGCAGTTCTTC. Amino acid sequence: CAISETAPLDRGNEQFF.

The chain combines TRBV7-2 with TRBJ2-7, with 8 bases fitting TRBD2. Germline V gives CDR1 SGHTA, CDR2 FQGNSA. The CDR3 covers 15 residues. V lost 1 base to trimming and J lost 2 bases; unmatched junction nucleotides: 4. The CDR3 DNA reads as TGTGCCAGCAGCTTAGAAGCGGGAGCACCCTACGAGCAGTACTTC. Translated, it gives CASSLEAGAPYEQYF. The full variable domain, completed using reference TRBV7-2 and TRBJ2-7, is GAGVSQSPSNKVTEKGKDVELRCDPISGHTALYWYRQSLGQGLEFLIYFQGNSAPDKSGLPSDRFSAERTGGSVSTLTIQRTQQEDSAVYLCASSLEAGAPYEQYFGPGTRLTVT.

The V call is TRBV11-2, the J call TRBJ2-1; D ambiguous. The CDR3 spans 12 residues. V was clipped by 5 bases and J by 9 bases, with 11 bases between them. In germline, CDR1 is SGHAT, CDR2 FQNNGV. CDR3: CASSLDGGEQFF. The CDR3 DNA sequence: TGTGCCAGCAGCCTCGATGGCGGTGAGCAGTTCTTC.

The chain couples TRBV10-2 to TRBJ2-7; 9 nucleotides agree with TRBD2. This CDR3 contains 15 residues. Trimming took 4 bases from V and 5 from J; bases not matched to a gene: 9. CDR1 and CDR2 (germline): WSHSY, SAAADI. CDR3 nucleotide sequence: TGCGCCAGCAGTGGGGTCTCTAGCGGGAACCACGAGCAGTACTTC. It codes for CASSGVSSGNHEQYF.